The 23 T cell receptor beta chains below come from one sample, sequenced in a study of regulatory T cells in long-lasting Graves disease. Time point here: persistent/refractory GD, antithyroid drugs over 5 years with positive TRAb. The TCR library was prepared using RNA isolated from PBMCs. To make TCR beta libraries, researchers used iRepertoire HTBI primers and Arm-PCR of CDR3 regions. TCRdb passed the multiplex PCR reads through MiXCR, listing each CDR3 protein once. The data hold roughly 490,000 distinct CDR3 sequences, with roughly 22% observed a single time. Here the sequenced sample was peripheral blood mononuclear cells (PBMCs), taken when the disease was refractory, from a patient treated with antithyroid drugs. The receptors shown here come from a female donor with Graves disease.

The CDR3: CSAVSNTEAFF. Here the CDR3 DNA reads TGCAGCGCCGTTAGTAACACTGAAGCTTTCTTT. J is TRBJ1-1 and V is TRBV29-1; no clear D gene. In germline, CDR1 is SQVTM, CDR2 ANQGSEA. The CDR3 sequence is 11 residues long. V lost 7 bases and J lost 2, with 8 bases in between.

This clonotype has at least ten counts. The V call is TRBV11-2, the J call TRBJ2-7, with D maybe TRBD2 (6 bases). Trimming stripped 1 base from V and 5 bases from J, with 12 bases between. This CDR3 spans 14 amino acids. Germline CDR1 and CDR2: SGHAT and FQNNGV. The CDR3 bases are TGTGCCAGCAGCTTAGCTGGGGAGGCGAACGAGCAGTACTTC. Translation gives CASSLAGEANEQYF. Based on the CDR3 plus reference TRBV11-2 and TRBJ2-7, the full variable domain is EAGVAQSPRYKIIEKRQSVAFWCNPISGHATLYWYQQILGQGPKLLIQFQNNGVVDDSQLPKDRFSAERLKGVDSTLKIQPAKLEDSAVYLCASSLAGEANEQYFGPGTRLTVT.

This clonotype was seen ten or more times. The chain couples TRBV2 to TRBJ2-4, with TRBD1 as a possible D gene (5 bases). CDR1 and CDR2 (germline): SNHLY, FYNNEI. The CDR3 is 14 residues long. The V end was cut by 5 bases, the J end by 7 bases, with 15 bases between. Here the CDR3 reads CASSNAQGLNIQYF. CDR3 nucleotide sequence: TGTGCCAGCAGTAACGCGCAGGGTCTGAACATTCAGTACTTC. Looking up the rest from reference TRBV2 and TRBJ2-4 gives the full variable domain: EPEVTQTPSHQVTQMGQEVILRCVPISNHLYFYWYRQILGQKVEFLVSFYNNEISEKSEIFDDQFSVERPDGSNFTLKIRSTKLEDSAMYFCASSNAQGLNIQYFGAGTRLSVL.

The chain combines TRBV7-3 with TRBJ2-6, with D hard to call. The CDR3 loop spans 14 amino acids. The germline V gene encodes CDR1 SGHTA and CDR2 FQGTGA. The ends were cut back, 8 bases at V and 1 base at J, with 9 bases in the middle. This CDR3 reads CASASGSGANVLTF. The CDR3 region has the DNA TGTGCCAGCGCATCAGGATCTGGGGCCAACGTCCTGACTTTC.

The genes are TRBV4-1 and TRBJ1-5; maybe TRBD1 (5 bases). Germline V gives CDR1 MGHRA, CDR2 YSYEKL. The CDR3 extends over 17 amino acids. Trimming stripped 0 bases from V and 3 bases from J, with 15 bases between. The CDR3, as DNA: TGCGCCAGCAGCCAAGATAGTGGGGGGACCTACAATCAGCCCCAGCATTTT. Encoded protein: CASSQDSGGTYNQPQHF.

This sequence joins TRBV20-1 and TRBJ2-7; possible D gene TRBD2, 5 bases. CDR1 is DFQATT, CDR2 SNEGSKA, per germline (reference sequence). The CDR3 sequence is 13 residues long. Trimming removed 3 bases from V and 3 bases from J, with 12 bases in between. CDR3 protein: CSASRTDNYEQYF. CDR3 bases: TGCAGTGCTAGTAGGACTGACAACTACGAGCAGTACTTC.

This clonotype was recorded only once. One end of the junction is discordant with germline, which a read error may explain. The chain joins TRBV28 to TRBJ2-7, with 10 bases that match TRBD1. Germline CDR1 reads MDHEN; CDR2 reads SYDVKM. This CDR3 is built from 18 residues. CDR3 region: CASRNLVFDRGRIYEQCF. In DNA form, the CDR3 reads TGTGCCAGCAGAAACCTTGTTTTTGACAGGGGGCGTATTTACGAGCAGTGCTTC.

CDR3 amino acids: CASSLNLLGFACEQYF. The CDR3 nucleotides read TGTGCCAGCAGCCTCAACCTACTAGGGTTTGCCTGCGAGCAGTACTTC. The chain links TRBV6-1 to TRBJ2-7, with a tentative D call TRBD2 (5 bases). The germline CDR1 and CDR2 sequences are MNHNS and SASEGT. V lost 6 bases to trimming and J lost 6 bases, with 24 bases between them. The CDR3 sequence is 16 residues long.

This clonotype was observed a few times. The chain uses TRBV27 and TRBJ2-7; D is perhaps TRBD2 (5 bases). Trimming left V 6 bases short and J 5 bases short, with 14 bases between. The germline V gene encodes CDR1 MNHEY and CDR2 SMNVEV (reference sequence). This CDR3 is 13 amino acids long. The CDR3 DNA follows: TGTGCCAGCAGCATCATTTTCGGGGACGAGCAGTACTTC. It is translated as CASSIIFGDEQYF.

Ten or more counts support this clonotype. The chain employs TRBV12-3 or TRBV12-4 and TRBJ1-1, with 7 bases matching TRBD1. V shed 5 bases, J shed 6 bases, and the junction held 15 bases outside the gene matches. The length of the CDR3 is 16 residues. The CDR3 region has the DNA TGTGCCAGCAGTCTAAGACAGGGACATGAGAAAGCTGAAGCTTTCTTT. It is translated as CASSLRQGHEKAEAFF.

A note on this clonotype: Just one base apart from a much larger clone, this may be a read error. This sequence joins TRBV28 and TRBJ2-7, with a weak D call TRBD1 (5 bases). Germline V gives CDR1 MDHEN, CDR2 SYDVKM. CDR3 length equals 14 residues. Here the CDR3 DNA reads TGTGCCAGCAGTCTCTACGCAGGGTCCTGCGAGCAGTACTTC. Translated, it gives CASSLYAGSCEQYF.

This clonotype was detected many times. The chain links TRBV12-3 or TRBV12-4 to TRBJ2-7; D is unresolved. V lost 3 bases to trimming and J lost 5 bases, with 11 bases between them. The CDR3 has 13 residues. The CDR3 DNA reads as TGTGCCAGCAGTTTGCAGGATAGCCACGAGCAGTACTTC. Amino acids: CASSLQDSHEQYF.

The CDR3 loop reads CASKPGLAGYEQYF. CDR3 bases: TGTGCCAGTAAGCCGGGACTAGCAGGTTACGAGCAGTACTTC. The V gene is TRBV19, the J gene TRBJ2-7; TRBD2 agrees at 9 bases. The CDR3 loop spans 14 amino acids. Germline V gene data show CDR1 as LNHDA and CDR2 as SQIVND (reference sequence). V was clipped by 7 bases and J by 4 bases; unmatched bases: 8. Drawing the rest from reference TRBV19 and TRBJ2-7, the complete variable domain is DGGITQSPKYLFRKEGQNVTLSCEQNLNHDAMYWYRQDPGQGLRLIYYSQIVNDFQKGDIAEGYSVSREKKESFPLTVTSAQKNPTAFYLCASKPGLAGYEQYFGPGTRLTVT.

This clonotype was seen only a few times. The V gene is TRBV2, the J gene TRBJ2-6; no clear D. Looked up from germline, CDR1 is SNHLY and CDR2 is FYNNEI. Trimming pared 7 bases from V and 0 bases from J, leaving 10 bases between. The CDR3 spans 15 residues. The CDR3 loop reads CASTSYFSGANVLTF. CDR3 coding DNA: TGTGCCAGCACCTCGTACTTCTCTGGGGCCAACGTCCTGACTTTC.

This chain links TRBV9 with TRBJ1-2; tentatively, D is TRBD1 (6 bases). Germline V gene sequence: CDR1 SGDLS, CDR2 YYNGEE. Between the trimmed V and J ends, which lost 4 bases and 3 bases, there was a span of 13 bases. This CDR3 contains 14 residues. The DNA for the CDR3 is TGTGCCAGCAGCCCCTCGGGGGCACACTATGGCTACACCTTC. It yields the protein CASSPSGAHYGYTF.

The J gene is TRBJ1-6, the V gene TRBV6-9, with TRBD1 matching 7 bases. The germline CDR1 and CDR2 sequences are MNHGY and SVAAGI. Unmatched junction bases numbered 4, after V lost 6 bases and J lost 2 bases. This CDR3 comprises 15 residues. The CDR3 DNA is TGTGCCAGCAGCGAACAGGGGACCTATAATTCACCCCTCCACTTT. Amino acid sequence: CASSEQGTYNSPLHF.

V usage is TRBV2 and J usage is TRBJ1-1; the D is unclear. Trimming left V 5 bases short and J 11 bases short, with 15 bases between. Per the germline V gene, CDR1 is SNHLY and CDR2 is FYNNEI. This CDR3 comprises 12 residues. CDR3 nucleotides: TGTGCCAGCAGTTTATTGGCGGCCGCGGCTTTCTTT. Protein sequence: CASSLLAAAAFF.

This clonotype was counted at least ten times. The chain recombines TRBV28 with TRBJ1-2, with TRBD1 matching 9 bases. With V trimmed by 2 bases and J by 7 bases, 2 bases remained unmatched. The germline gives CDR1 MDHEN, CDR2 SYDVKM. The CDR3 sequence is 13 residues long. DNA of the CDR3: TGTGCCAGCAGTTTAACAGGGGGCGCTGGCTACACCTTC. Protein sequence: CASSLTGGAGYTF.

This clonotype has at least ten counts. This CDR3 is CASSLSKGGYGYTF. The CDR3 DNA sequence: TGTGCCAGCAGCTTATCTAAGGGTGGCTATGGCTACACCTTC. The rearrangement links TRBV7-3 to TRBJ1-2; unclear D gene. The CDR3 sequence is 14 residues long. The V gene's germline CDR1 is SGHTA and CDR2 FQGTGA. V was shortened by 2 bases and J by 4 bases, with 11 bases between the two germline ends.

This clonotype was counted at least ten times. This chain connects TRBV20-1 to TRBJ1-2, with 7 bases lining up with TRBD1. The CDR3 is made up of 12 amino acids. J was trimmed by 3 bases and V by 5 bases; bases with no gene match: 3. Germline lookup yields CDR1 DFQATT and CDR2 SNEGSKA (reference sequence). The CDR3 region has the DNA TGCAGTGCTTACAGGGGCCACTATGGCTACACCTTC. Translating it yields CSAYRGHYGYTF.

The chain combines TRBV30 with TRBJ1-5, with 11 bases lining up with TRBD1. Germline V gives CDR1 GTSNPN, CDR2 SVGIG (reference sequence). The CDR3 spans 14 residues. Trimming removed 2 bases from V and 8 bases from J; junction bases left unmatched: 5. The DNA for the CDR3 is TGTGCCTGGAGTTGGACAGGGGGCCGGGAGCCCCAGCATTTT. This encodes CAWSWTGGREPQHF.

This clonotype was detected only a few times. The chain couples TRBV20-1 to TRBJ1-1, with a weak D call TRBD1 (6 bases). Germline-derived CDR1 and CDR2 are DFQATT and SNEGSKA (reference sequence). V lost 3 bases and J lost 1, with 12 bases in between. CDR3 length equals 14 residues. The CDR3 reads CSARGAKGNTEAFF. The CDR3 DNA reads as TGCAGTGCTAGGGGGGCGAAGGGGAACACTGAAGCTTTCTTT.

This sequence joins TRBV14 and TRBJ1-2; 10 bases are a match to TRBD1. CDR1 and CDR2 (germline): SGHDN, FVKESK. V trimming: 0 bases; J trimming: 7 bases; junction bases outside the gene matches: 8. This CDR3 region has 16 residues. Written as DNA, the CDR3 is TGTGCCAGCAGCCAAGATTTGACAGGGGGCATAGCTGGCTACACCTTC. This encodes CASSQDLTGGIAGYTF.